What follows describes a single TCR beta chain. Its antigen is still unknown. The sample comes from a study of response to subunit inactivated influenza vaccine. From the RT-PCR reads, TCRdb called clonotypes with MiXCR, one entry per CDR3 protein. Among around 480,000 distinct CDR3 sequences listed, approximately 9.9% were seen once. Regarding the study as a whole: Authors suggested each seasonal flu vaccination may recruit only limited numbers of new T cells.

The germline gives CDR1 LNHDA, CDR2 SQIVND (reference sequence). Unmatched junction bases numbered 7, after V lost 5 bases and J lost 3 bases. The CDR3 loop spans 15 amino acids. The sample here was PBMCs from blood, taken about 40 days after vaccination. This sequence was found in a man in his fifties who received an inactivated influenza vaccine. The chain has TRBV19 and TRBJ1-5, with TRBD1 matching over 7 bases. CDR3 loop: CASSGTALPNQPQHF. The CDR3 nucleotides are TGTGCCAGTAGTGGGACAGCTCTTCCCAATCAGCCCCAGCATTTT. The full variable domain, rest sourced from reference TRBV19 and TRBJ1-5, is DGGITQSPKYLFRKEGQNVTLSCEQNLNHDAMYWYRQDPGQGLRLIYYSQIVNDFQKGDIAEGYSVSREKKESFPLTVTSAQKNPTAFYLCASSGTALPNQPQHFGDGTRLSIL.